Below, 21 T cell receptor beta chains from the same sample are listed, as sequenced in a study of spatial heterogeneity in lung cancer. Time point here: sample taken at primary tumor resection. Tumor, nontumor lung or frozen PBMC supplied whole RNA, sequenced without sorting. MiXCR, run by TCRdb on the 5' RACE reads, gives a single entry per CDR3 protein. The sample includes about 4,800 distinct CDR3 sequences, approximately 28% of them seen just once. The sequencing used PBMCs, collected at surgery. These receptors originate from a male donor with early-stage non-small cell lung cancer.

V usage is TRBV6-2 or TRBV6-3 and J usage is TRBJ2-7; 8 positions agree with TRBD1. Germline-derived CDR1 and CDR2 are MNHEY and SVGEGT. The CDR3 runs to 14 residues. Losses at the gene ends were 5 bases for V and 3 bases for J; bases not matched to a gene: 6. The CDR3 nucleotides are TGTGCCAGCAGTAGATCCGGGACAGGCTACGAGCAGTACTTC. The encoded protein is CASSRSGTGYEQYF.

The rearrangement uses TRBV20-1 and TRBJ2-7; D remains unclear. CDR3 size: 14 residues. V dropped 0 bases and J dropped 2 bases, with 11 bases sitting between them. Germline V CDR1 and CDR2: DFQATT, SNEGSKA (reference sequence). CDR3 nucleotide sequence: TGCAGTGCTAGAGAGACTCTACCGACCTACGAGCAGTACTTC. Its protein is CSARETLPTYEQYF.

The genes are TRBV6-5 and TRBJ2-6; the D gene is possibly TRBD2 (5 bases). The CDR3 extends over 16 amino acids. Germline assignment: CDR1 MNHEY and CDR2 SVGAGI. Trimming took off 0 bases at V and 4 bases at J, with 10 bases between the two ends. CDR3 DNA: TGTGCCAGCAGTTACTCCGAGGCGGGCGGGGCCAACGTCCTGACTTTC. Residues: CASSYSEAGGANVLTF.

A remark on this clonotype: At one boundary the junction diverges from the germline segment, which might be a read error. J is TRBJ2-4 and V is TRBV23-1; 7 bases fit TRBD2. TRBV23-1 is labeled an ORF, and its function is uncertain. The CDR3 runs 12 residues. CDR3 nucleotide sequence: TGCGCCAGCAGTCTGGGATTCGGGGGGAAGGCCTTC. Amino acid sequence: CASSLGFGGKAF.

This clonotype is deemed medium-sized. The chain has TRBV12-3 or TRBV12-4 and TRBJ1-1; 9 bases are shared with TRBD1. The CDR3 contains 15 residues. After removal of 5 bases from V and 6 bases from J, the junction contained 10 bases not matched to a gene. The CDR3 is CASSTRTGGSAEAFF. CDR3 DNA: TGTGCCAGCAGTACGCGCACAGGGGGCTCGGCTGAAGCTTTCTTT.

This clonotype showed up many times. The chain couples TRBV6-5 to TRBJ1-6; 8 positions agree with TRBD1. V lost 5 bases and J lost 5; bases outside the gene matches: 2. CDR3 size: 14 residues. CDR1 and CDR2 (germline): MNHEY, SVGAGI. This CDR3 reads CASSRTGNNSPLHF. In DNA, the CDR3 is TGTGCCAGCAGTAGGACAGGGAATAATTCACCCCTCCACTTT.

This clonotype is deemed medium-sized. The chain combines TRBV7-3 with TRBJ1-1, with D unresolved. Germline V gene lookup returns CDR1 SGHTA and CDR2 FQGTGA. The V end lost 0 bases, the J end lost 10 bases, and 12 bases lay between the germline ends. The CDR3 covers 13 residues. CDR3 coding DNA: TGTGCCAGCAGCTTAACTTCCGGGGAGGGAGCTTTCTTT. Translating gives CASSLTSGEGAFF.

In its sample, this clonotype was seen many times. The CDR3 loop is CAWWTGRKGEKLFF. CDR3 nucleotide sequence: TGTGCCTGGTGGACAGGGAGGAAAGGCGAAAAACTGTTTTTT. The chain joins TRBV30 to TRBJ1-4, with TRBD1 matching 8 bases. The CDR3 has 14 residues. Germline loops: CDR1 GTSNPN, CDR2 SVGIG (reference sequence). The trim removed 5 bases at V and 8 bases at J, leaving 10 bases unmatched.

In its sample, this clonotype is medium-sized. V gene TRBV28 combines with J gene TRBJ2-5; a possible D gene is TRBD1 (5 bases). CDR1 is MDHEN, CDR2 SYDVKM, per germline. Trimming left V 7 bases short and J 11 bases short, with 14 bases between. The CDR3 runs to 11 residues. CDR3: CASIGATTQYF. As DNA, the CDR3 is TGTGCCAGCATTGGGGCGACAACGCAGTACTTC. The whole variable domain, filled in from reference TRBV28 and TRBJ2-5, reads DVKVTQSSRYLVKRTGEKVFLECVQDMDHENMFWYRQDPGLGLRLIYFSYDVKMKEKGDIPEGYSVSREKKERFSLILESASTNQTSMYLCASIGATTQYFGPGTRLLVL.

By share of the sample, this clonotype is medium-sized. V is TRBV24-1 and J is TRBJ2-6; no firm D call. The CDR3 is 13 residues long. CDR1 and CDR2 from the germline V gene are KGHDR and SFDVKD. Trimming removed 10 bases at V and 0 bases at J, with 6 bases between. CDR3 residues: CATRSSGANVLTF. CDR3 nucleotides: TGTGCCACGCGCAGCTCTGGGGCCAACGTCCTGACTTTC.

By proportion, this clonotype is medium-sized. The J gene is TRBJ2-5, the V gene TRBV10-2, with a tentative D call TRBD1 (5 bases). Germline V lookup: CDR1 WSHSY, CDR2 SAAADI. V was pared by 8 bases and J by 6 bases, with 13 bases between. This CDR3 contains 12 residues. The CDR3 DNA sequence: TGCGCCAGCGTGGGGCTAGGGAAGACCCAGTACTTC. It yields the protein CASVGLGKTQYF.

The chain joins TRBV4-3 to TRBJ1-1; the match to TRBD1 covers 9 bases. This CDR3 has 13 amino acids. Germline trimming cut 4 bases from V and 5 bases from J; bases unmatched to any gene: 2. CDR1 and CDR2 (germline): LGHNA, YSLEER. CDR3 sequence: CASSLTGGTEAFF. The CDR3 region has the DNA TGCGCCAGCAGCCTGACAGGGGGTACTGAAGCTTTCTTT.

This clonotype is termed medium-sized. The V call is TRBV18, the J call TRBJ2-3, with D perhaps matching TRBD1 (6 bases). Trimming took off 4 bases at V and 0 bases at J, with 11 bases between the two ends. The V gene's germline CDR1 is KGHSH and CDR2 LQKENI. This CDR3 is 15 amino acids long. The CDR3 sequence: CASSLLGHSTDTQYF. CDR3 nucleotide sequence: TGTGCCAGCTCACTTTTGGGACACAGCACAGATACGCAGTATTTT.

By frequency in the sample, this clonotype is medium-sized. This chain joins TRBV19 and TRBJ1-5, with TRBD1 matching 7 bases. Losses at the gene ends were 4 bases for V and 1 base for J; bases not matched to a gene: 4. The CDR3 runs 15 residues. Germline lookup yields CDR1 LNHDA and CDR2 SQIVND (reference sequence). CDR3 region: CASSKDRVSNQPQHF. The CDR3 DNA follows: TGTGCCAGTAGTAAAGACAGGGTGAGCAATCAGCCCCAGCATTTT.

This clonotype was seen many times. The chain has TRBV6-1 and TRBJ1-1; tentative D call: TRBD1 (5 bases). The CDR3 runs to 15 residues. V was cut by 1 base and J by 0 bases, with 9 bases left in between. Germline V gene sequence: CDR1 MNHNS, CDR2 SASEGT. CDR3 nucleotide sequence: TGTGCCAGCAGTGAAGTACAGGCTATGAACACTGAAGCTTTCTTT. This gives the protein CASSEVQAMNTEAFF.

This clonotype rates as medium-sized. This chain joins TRBV20-1 and TRBJ2-5; a possible D gene is TRBD1 (6 bases). V was cut by 5 bases and J by 2 bases, with 9 bases left in between. Germline CDR1 and CDR2: DFQATT and SNEGSKA (reference sequence). The CDR3 extends over 12 amino acids. The CDR3 DNA sequence: TGCAGTGCTGGGGGCGGACAAGAGACCCAGTACTTC. Translation gives CSAGGGQETQYF.

This clonotype is classed as medium-sized (0.01 to 0.1%). The V call is TRBV28, the J call TRBJ2-1; TRBD2 agrees at 7 bases. V lost 5 bases and J lost 4; bases outside the gene matches: 14. CDR3 size: 17 residues. CDR1 is MDHEN and CDR2 is SYDVKM in the germline V gene. The CDR3 bases are TGTGCCAGCAGTCACGCGCCTAGCGGTAAGGCGTACAATGAGCAGTTCTTC. It encodes CASSHAPSGKAYNEQFF.

This chain connects TRBV2 to TRBJ2-3; 10 bases match TRBD1. The CDR3 is made up of 16 amino acids. Unmatched junction bases numbered 10, after V lost 6 bases and J lost 4 bases. Germline V gene data show CDR1 as SNHLY and CDR2 as FYNNEI. CDR3 sequence reads: CASSRDRGQGADTQYF. The CDR3 bases are TGTGCCAGCAGCAGAGACAGGGGGCAAGGGGCAGATACGCAGTATTTT.

This sequence joins TRBV6-6 and TRBJ1-1; no definite D call. Trimming left V 0 bases short and J 1 base short, with 0 bases between. Germline CDR1 reads MNHNY; CDR2 reads SVGAGI (reference sequence). CDR3 length: 12 amino acids. CDR3 DNA: TGTGCCAGCAGTTACTCGAACACTGAAGCTTTCTTT. Residues: CASSYSNTEAFF.

The chain recombines TRBV7-9 with TRBJ1-2, with a possible D match to TRBD1 (6 bases). Trimming cost V 5 bases and J 4 bases, with 20 bases left between them. The germline gives CDR1 SEHNR, CDR2 FQNEAQ (reference sequence). CDR3 size: 16 residues. The CDR3: CASSQQAGQISYGYTF. CDR3 sequence (DNA): TGTGCCAGCAGCCAACAAGCCGGACAGATCTCCTATGGCTACACCTTC.

This clonotype is medium-sized in the sample. The chain employs TRBV7-2 and TRBJ2-5, with D possibly called TRBD1 or TRBD2 (5 bases each). Germline V gene data show CDR1 as SGHTA and CDR2 as FQGNSA. CDR3 length equals 14 residues. Between the trimmed V and J ends, which lost 5 bases and 4 bases, there was a span of 14 bases. CDR3 protein: CASSPGTERETQYF. The CDR3 region has the DNA TGTGCCAGCAGCCCGGGGACGGAGAGAGAGACCCAGTACTTC.